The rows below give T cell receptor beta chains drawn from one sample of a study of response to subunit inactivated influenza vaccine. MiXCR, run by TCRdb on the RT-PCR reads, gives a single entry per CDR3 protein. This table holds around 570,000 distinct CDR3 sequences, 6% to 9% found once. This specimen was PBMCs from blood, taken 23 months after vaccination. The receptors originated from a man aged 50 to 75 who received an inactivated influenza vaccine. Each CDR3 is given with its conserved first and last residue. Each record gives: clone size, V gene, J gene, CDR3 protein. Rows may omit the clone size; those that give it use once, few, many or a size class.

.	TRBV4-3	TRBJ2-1	CASSQEQNNEQFF
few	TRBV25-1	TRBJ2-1	CASSSGSSGSNEQFF
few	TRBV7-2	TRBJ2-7	CASSLNAGPYEQYF
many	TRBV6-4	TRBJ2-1	CASSDRNSTEPNYNEQFF
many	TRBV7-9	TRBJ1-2	CASSPTFNYGYTF
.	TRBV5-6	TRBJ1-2	CASSLFVLPWDAKDYGYTF
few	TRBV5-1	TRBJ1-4	CASSWGQGEREKLFF
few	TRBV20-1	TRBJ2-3	CSARDGGISTDTQYF
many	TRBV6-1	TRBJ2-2	CASSPGSANTGELFF
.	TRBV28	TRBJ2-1	CASTPLGYYNEQFF
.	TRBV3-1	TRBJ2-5	CASSQGPQETQYF
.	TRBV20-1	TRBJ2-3	CSAAESVTGTQYF
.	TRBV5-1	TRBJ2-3	CASSLNLGTHWKGPDTQYF
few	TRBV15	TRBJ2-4	CATSRRQGGDIQYF
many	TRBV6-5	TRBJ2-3	CASSYSSVTDTQYF
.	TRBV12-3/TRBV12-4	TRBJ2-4	CASSYRGGAKNIQYF
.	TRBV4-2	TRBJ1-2	CASSHEDTNYGYTF
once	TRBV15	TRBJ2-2	CATSRDQFGQLDTGELFF
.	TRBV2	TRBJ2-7	CASRDWTIYEQYF
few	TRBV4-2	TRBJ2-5	CASSQDRLAGGETQYF
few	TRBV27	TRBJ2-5	CASSPGTIGYETQYF
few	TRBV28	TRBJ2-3	CASSLRAGAPNRADTQYF
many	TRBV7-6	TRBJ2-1	CASSLIRSDKQFF
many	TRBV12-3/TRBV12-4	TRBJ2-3	CASSLLTTDTQYF
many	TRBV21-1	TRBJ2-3	CASSSGQAPTDTQYF
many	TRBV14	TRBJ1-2	CASSQRGAGNYGYTF
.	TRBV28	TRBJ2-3	CASSFTSRSSTDTQYF
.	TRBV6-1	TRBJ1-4	CASSRQTLTREKLFF
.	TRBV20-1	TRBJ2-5	CSARRSLQETQYF
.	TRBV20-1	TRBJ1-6	CSAGQGNSPLHF